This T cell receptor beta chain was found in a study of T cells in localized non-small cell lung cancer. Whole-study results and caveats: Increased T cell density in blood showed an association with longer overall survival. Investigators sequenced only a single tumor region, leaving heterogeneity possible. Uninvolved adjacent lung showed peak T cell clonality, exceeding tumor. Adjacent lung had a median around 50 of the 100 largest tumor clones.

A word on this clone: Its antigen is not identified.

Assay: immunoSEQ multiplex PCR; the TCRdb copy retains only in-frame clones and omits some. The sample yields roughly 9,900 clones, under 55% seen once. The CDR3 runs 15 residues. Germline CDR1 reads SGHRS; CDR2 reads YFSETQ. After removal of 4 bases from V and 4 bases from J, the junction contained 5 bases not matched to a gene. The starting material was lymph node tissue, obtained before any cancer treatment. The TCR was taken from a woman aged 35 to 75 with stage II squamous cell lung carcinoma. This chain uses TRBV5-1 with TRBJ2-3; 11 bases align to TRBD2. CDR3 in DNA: TGCGCCAGCAGCGTACTAGCGGGAGATGCAGATACGCAGTATTTT. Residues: CASSVLAGDADTQYF.